These 5 T cell receptor beta chains were all obtained from the same sample, sequenced in a study of T cell responses to AZD1222 COVID-19 vaccine. Profiled with immunoSEQ multiplex PCR; TCRdb holds only in-frame clones, not every one. The sample lists about 120,000 clones, 80% to 90% seen once, with roughly 4% in the top ten. Sequences were derived from peripheral blood, sampled on day 0 of MenACWY control vaccination. The receptors come from an adult in good health.

The chain links TRBV19 to TRBJ1-6; unclear D gene. V dropped 9 bases and J dropped 7 bases, with 10 bases sitting between them. The CDR3 contains 12 residues. Germline loops: CDR1 LNHDA, CDR2 SQIVND (reference sequence). In DNA, the CDR3 is TGTGCCAGCCAAGCTACAAATTCACCCCTCCACTTT. This codes for CASQATNSPLHF.

V usage is TRBV7-2 and J usage is TRBJ2-7; the match to TRBD2 covers 12 bases. Unmatched junction bases numbered 7, after V lost 3 bases and J lost 4 bases. Per germline, CDR1 SGHTA and CDR2 FQGNSA. The CDR3 consists of 16 residues. CDR3 coding DNA: TGTGCCAGCAGCTTCGGACTAGCGGGGCCCCAATACGAGCAGTACTTC. Residues: CASSFGLAGPQYEQYF.

This chain uses TRBV6-2 or TRBV6-3 with TRBJ2-7; D perhaps matches TRBD1 (6 bases). Germline CDR1 is MNHEY and CDR2 is SVGEGT. Trimming left V 2 bases short and J 4 bases short, with 15 bases between. The CDR3 runs 15 residues. The CDR3 region is CASSYLWTDPYEQYF. For the CDR3, the DNA is TGTGCCAGCAGTTACCTATGGACAGACCCATACGAGCAGTACTTC.

The chain joins TRBV11-3 to TRBJ2-5, with unresolved D. The V and J ends lost 0 bases and 1 base respectively, with 9 bases between them. The germline V gene has CDR1 SGHNT and CDR2 YENEEA. The CDR3 covers 15 residues. The CDR3 here is CASSLDGRPQETQYF. CDR3 sequence (DNA): TGTGCCAGCAGCTTAGATGGCAGGCCCCAAGAGACCCAGTACTTC. The variable domain in full, with the rest retrieved from reference TRBV11-3 and TRBJ2-5, is EAGVVQSPRYKIIEKKQPVAFWCNPISGHNTLYWYLQNLGQGPELLIRYENEEAVDDSQLPKDRFSAERLKGVDSTLKIQPAELGDSAVYLCASSLDGRPQETQYFGPGTRLLVL.

The chain carries TRBV7-3 and TRBJ2-4; D might be TRBD1 (5 bases). Trimming pared 5 bases from V and 6 bases from J, leaving 17 bases between. Germline-derived CDR1 and CDR2 are SGHTA and FQGTGA. This CDR3 is built from 15 residues. The CDR3 is CASSLPPGQGNIQYF. CDR3 nucleotide sequence: TGTGCCAGCAGCCTACCCCCAGGGCAGGGAAACATTCAGTACTTC.